This TCR beta chain originates from a study of shared clonotypes between healthy human individuals (dated by TCRdb to 2018 to 2021). A note on the overall study: The cohort comprised a couple of women and a few men aged 18 to 49 years. The study deeply sequenced blood TCR repertoires of five healthy adults to estimate repertoire size and the extent of clonotype sharing between individuals. Libraries were prepared and TCR repertoires were sequenced by different laboratories using diverse techniques, in order to increase sequencing depth and limit assay-specific biases. Per donor, leukapheresis produced somewhere between about 0.8 and 9 billion PBMCs.

General study outcomes and caveats: The small number of donors limited the genetic and exposure-history diversity represented. Pairwise subsampling led to the expectation that sequencing depth would affect the degree of clonotype sharing among donors. Sampling was restricted to blood, and TCR repertoires in tissue are likely to differ from TCR repertoires in blood.

The CDR3 has 14 amino acids, counting the end cysteine and phenylalanine. CDR3 DNA only is kept here, 42 bases in frame from base 1. According to the germline V gene (reference sequence), CDR1 reads GTSNPN and CDR2 reads SVGIG. V is clipped by 3 bases and J by 2 bases, and the sequence between their germline boundaries is 12 bases long. Notes on this clone: Its target antigen remains unknown. This probably arose from a read error, given a far larger clone one base away.

The donors were healthy, HIV-negative adults who had no recently reported acute infections or vaccinations. All donors were Caucasian adults living in Nashville, Tennessee, USA. For unsorted samples, roughly 91 million PBMCs were counted, and genomic DNA was extracted using the QIAamp DNA Blood Mini kit. Blood was obtained by leukapheresis, after which PBMCs were separated by Ficoll-Histopaque density gradient centrifugation and cryopreserved in liquid nitrogen vapor phase. Using the deep immunoSEQ assay, multiplex PCR amplified TCR CDR3 regions from genomic DNA. Extracted genomic DNA from each cell subset was spread evenly across all wells of several immunoSEQ 96-well plates, with each plate serving as a replicate. For unsorted PBMC, 250 to 350 ng of genomic DNA, equivalent to roughly 30,000 T cell genomes, went into each replicate PCR. Genomic DNA from unsorted PBMC was sequenced over ten immunoSEQ deep assay plates. The purified libraries were quantified using a Qubit 3.0 fluorometer, sized with a Bioanalyzer 2100, and then quantified again using the KAPA Library Quantification kit. A separate single-read 150-cycle Illumina NextSeq 550 flow cell was used to sequence each immunoSEQ 96-well plate. As for the original processing: Because only junctional sequences without quality scores were contained in the immunoSEQ output, filtering matching that applied to full-length reads could not be performed. To assign V/J genes and CDR3, sequences were annotated using PyIR, a Python wrapper for IgBLAST v1.9, with IMGT germline references. Any read was removed if the V/J assignment was weak (E-value above 1e-6), the CDR3 was missing, or the read contained stop codons, out-of-frame junctions, or ambiguous translated residues. V3J clonotypes were defined as sequences sharing the same inferred V gene, J gene, and CDR3 amino acid sequence. Percentage overlap between repertoires was computed as shared unique clonotypes divided by the size of the smaller repertoire. Richness of each repertoire was evaluated using RTK rarefaction, the Chao1 estimator, and Recon v2.1 estimates of unobserved clonotypes. TCRdb stores this immuneACCESS table with in-frame sequences only. Part of the clones is absent; in the studies checked, under half of the shortfall reflects unresolved V genes, and no reason is known for the rest. V and J calls and clone size are copied from that table; D and trimming were computed from the DNA. The sample table records around 500,000 clones; over 75% of these occur just once. The leading ten clones occupy 10% to 15% of the sample.

This clonotype originated in a woman aged 40 to 50 in good health. Some clones in this sample may be carry-over from other donors' samples. Sequenced material: PBMCs. Recombination joined TRBV30 with TRBJ2-3; TRBD2 is a weak D gene call, 5 bases matching. The CDR3 region: CAWRASSHTDTQYF. The DNA reads TGTGCCTGGAGGGCTAGCAGCCACACAGATACGCAGTATTTT.